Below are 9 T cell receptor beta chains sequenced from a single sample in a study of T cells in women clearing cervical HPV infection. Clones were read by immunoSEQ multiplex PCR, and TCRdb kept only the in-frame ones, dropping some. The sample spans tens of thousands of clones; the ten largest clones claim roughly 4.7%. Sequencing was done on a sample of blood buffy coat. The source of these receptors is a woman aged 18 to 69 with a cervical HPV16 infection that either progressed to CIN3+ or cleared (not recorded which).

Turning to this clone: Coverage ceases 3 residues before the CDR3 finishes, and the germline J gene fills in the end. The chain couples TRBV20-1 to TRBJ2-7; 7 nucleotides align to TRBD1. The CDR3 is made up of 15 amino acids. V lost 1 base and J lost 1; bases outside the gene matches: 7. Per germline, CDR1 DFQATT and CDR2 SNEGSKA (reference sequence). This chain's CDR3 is CSARVDREISYEQYF. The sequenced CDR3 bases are TGCAGTGCTAGAGTTGACAGGGAGATTTCCTACGAG.

CDR3 sequence: CASSKTTARNSPLHF. The covered CDR3 bases are TGTGCCAGCAGCAAGACGACAGCGCGAAATTCACCC. The rearrangement links TRBV5-4 to TRBJ1-6; the D gene is possibly TRBD1 (5 bases). The read terminates 3 residues ahead of where the CDR3 ends, so the germline J gene completes it. Trimming removed 4 bases at V and 7 bases at J, with 15 bases between. CDR1 SGHNT and CDR2 YYREEE come from the germline V gene (reference sequence). The CDR3 consists of 15 residues.

The sequenced part of the CDR3 DNA is TGCGCCAGCAGCTACGGACAGCCCGGGGAG. It translates to CASSYGQPGE. The whole CDR3 sequence is CASSYGQPGELFF. V usage is TRBV5-1 and J usage is TRBJ2-2, with TRBD1 as a possible D gene (6 bases). The CDR3 end falls 3 residues outside the read, so it is completed with the germline J gene. CDR1 and CDR2 (germline): SGHRS, YFSETQ. The CDR3 spans 13 residues. V lost 3 bases to trimming and J lost 6 bases, with 9 bases between them.

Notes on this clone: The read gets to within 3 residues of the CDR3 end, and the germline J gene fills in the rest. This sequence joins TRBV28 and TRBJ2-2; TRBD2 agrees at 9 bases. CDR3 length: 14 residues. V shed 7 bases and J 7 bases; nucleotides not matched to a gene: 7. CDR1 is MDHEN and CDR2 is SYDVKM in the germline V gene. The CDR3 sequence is CASTRTSVIGELFF. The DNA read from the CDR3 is TGTGCCAGCACACGGACTAGCGTGATCGGGGAG.

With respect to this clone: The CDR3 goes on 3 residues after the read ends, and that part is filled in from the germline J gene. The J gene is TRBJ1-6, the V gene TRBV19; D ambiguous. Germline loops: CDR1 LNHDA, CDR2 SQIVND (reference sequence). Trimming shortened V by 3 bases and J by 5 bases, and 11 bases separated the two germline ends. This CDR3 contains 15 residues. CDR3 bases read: TGTGCCAGTAGTATCCAGGATTGGGATAATTCACCC. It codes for CASSIQDWDNSP. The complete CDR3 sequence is CASSIQDWDNSPLHF. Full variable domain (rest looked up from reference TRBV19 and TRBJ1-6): DGGITQSPKYLFRKEGQNVTLSCEQNLNHDAMYWYRQDPGQGLRLIYYSQIVNDFQKGDIAEGYSVSREKKESFPLTVTSAQKNPTAFYLCASSIQDWDNSPLHFGNGTRLTVT.

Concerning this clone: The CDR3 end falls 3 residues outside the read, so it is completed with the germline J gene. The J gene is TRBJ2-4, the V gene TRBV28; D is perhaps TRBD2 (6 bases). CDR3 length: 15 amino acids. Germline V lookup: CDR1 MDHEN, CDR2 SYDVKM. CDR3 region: CASSFTGPGDQPQYF. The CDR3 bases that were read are TGTGCCAGCAGCTTTACGGGGCCGGGGGATCAGCCT. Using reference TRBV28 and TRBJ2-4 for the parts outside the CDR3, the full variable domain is DVKVTQSSRYLVKRTGEKVFLECVQDMDHENMFWYRQDPGLGLRLIYFSYDVKMKEKGDIPEGYSVSREKKERFSLILESASTNQTSMYLCASSFTGPGDQPQYFGAGTRLSVL.

The sequenced CDR3 bases are TGTGCCAGCAGCCCTCAGTCTTACGAG. This encodes CASSPQSYE. The whole CDR3 reads CASSPQSYEQYF. The J gene is TRBJ2-7, the V gene TRBV7-9; D gene unclear. With the read ending 3 residues before the CDR3 end, the germline J gene is used to fill in that end. The CDR3 loop spans 12 amino acids. Per germline, CDR1 SEHNR and CDR2 FQNEAQ (reference sequence). V lost 5 bases and J lost 4, with 9 bases in between.

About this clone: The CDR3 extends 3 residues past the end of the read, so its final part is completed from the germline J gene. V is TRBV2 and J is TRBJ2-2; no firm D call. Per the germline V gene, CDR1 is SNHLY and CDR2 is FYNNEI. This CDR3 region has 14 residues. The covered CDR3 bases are TGTGCCAGCAGTGAAGCACGGGTAGGAGAAAAG. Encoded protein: CASSEARVGEK. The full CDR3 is CASSEARVGEKLFF.

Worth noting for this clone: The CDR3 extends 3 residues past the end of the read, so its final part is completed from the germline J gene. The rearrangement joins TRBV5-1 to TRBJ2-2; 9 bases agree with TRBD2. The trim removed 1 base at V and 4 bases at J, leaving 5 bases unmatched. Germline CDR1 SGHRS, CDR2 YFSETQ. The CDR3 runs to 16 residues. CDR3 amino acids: CASSLSASGVTGELFF. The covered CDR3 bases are TGCGCCAGCAGCTTGAGCGCTAGCGGGGTCACCGGGGAG.